This record covers a single T cell receptor (beta chain). The antigen remains undetermined. Generated by immunoSEQ multiplex PCR, the TCRdb table keeps only in-frame clones and is missing some. The table records tens of thousands of clones, 55% to 75% of them present only once. This specimen belongs to a study of early stage breast cancer tumors. The V gene's germline CDR1 is SGHRS and CDR2 YFSETQ. V dropped 0 bases and J dropped 1; count of bases not matched to a gene: 2. This CDR3 spans 16 amino acids. Study-wide results and limits: Tumors had 2.5 to 3-fold higher T cell density and higher clonality than adjacent normal breast tissue. Most shared enriched TCRB sequences were commonly generated ones.

The sequence was collected from a person in their fifties with breast cancer. The gene calls are TRBV5-1 and TRBJ2-3, with 10 bases aligning to TRBD1. Sample: blood. The chain's CDR3 is CASSLAGTGGTDTQYF. Here the CDR3 DNA reads TGCGCCAGCAGCTTGGCCGGGACAGGGGGCACAGATACGCAGTATTTT.